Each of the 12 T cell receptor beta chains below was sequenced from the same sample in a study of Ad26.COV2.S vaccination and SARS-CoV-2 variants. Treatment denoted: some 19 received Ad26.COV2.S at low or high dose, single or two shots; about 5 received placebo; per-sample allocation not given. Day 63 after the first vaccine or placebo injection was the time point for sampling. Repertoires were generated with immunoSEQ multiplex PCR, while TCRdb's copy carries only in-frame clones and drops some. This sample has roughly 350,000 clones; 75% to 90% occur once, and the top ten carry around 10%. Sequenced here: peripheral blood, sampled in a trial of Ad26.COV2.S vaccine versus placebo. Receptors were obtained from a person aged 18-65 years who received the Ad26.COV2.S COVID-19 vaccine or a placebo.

The CDR3 sequence: CASSLGTGVYF. DNA for the CDR3: TGTGCCAGCAGCCTCGGGACAGGGGTTTACTTC. The chain uses TRBV12-3 or TRBV12-4 and TRBJ2-5; 10 bases are a match to TRBD1. The CDR3 extends over 11 amino acids. Trimming took 6 bases from V and 14 from J; bases not matched to a gene: 6.

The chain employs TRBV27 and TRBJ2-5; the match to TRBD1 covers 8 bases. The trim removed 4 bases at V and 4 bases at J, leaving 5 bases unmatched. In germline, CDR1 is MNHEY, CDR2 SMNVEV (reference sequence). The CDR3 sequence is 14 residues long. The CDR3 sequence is CASSSLDRGETQYF. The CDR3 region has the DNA TGTGCCAGCAGTTCTCTCGACAGGGGAGAGACCCAGTACTTC.

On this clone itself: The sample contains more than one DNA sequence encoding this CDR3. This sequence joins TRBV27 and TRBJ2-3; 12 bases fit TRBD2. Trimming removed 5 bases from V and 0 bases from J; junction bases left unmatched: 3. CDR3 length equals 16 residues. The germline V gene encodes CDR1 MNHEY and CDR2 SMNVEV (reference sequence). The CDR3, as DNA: TGTGCCAGCAGTCTTGGACTAGCGGGGAGCACAGATACGCAGTATTTT. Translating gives CASSLGLAGSTDTQYF.

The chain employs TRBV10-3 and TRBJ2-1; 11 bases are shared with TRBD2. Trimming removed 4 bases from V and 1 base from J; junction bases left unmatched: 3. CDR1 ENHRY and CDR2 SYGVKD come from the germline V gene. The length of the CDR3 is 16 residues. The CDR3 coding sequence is TGTGCCATCAGTGGCACTAGCGGGGGTTCCTACAATGAGCAGTTCTTC. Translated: CAISGTSGGSYNEQFF.

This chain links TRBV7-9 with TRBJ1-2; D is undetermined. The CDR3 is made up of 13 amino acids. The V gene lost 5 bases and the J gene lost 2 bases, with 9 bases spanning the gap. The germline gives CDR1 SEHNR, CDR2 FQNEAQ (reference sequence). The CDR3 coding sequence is TGTGCCAGCAGCGCGCCCGGCAACTATGGCTACACCTTC. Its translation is CASSAPGNYGYTF.

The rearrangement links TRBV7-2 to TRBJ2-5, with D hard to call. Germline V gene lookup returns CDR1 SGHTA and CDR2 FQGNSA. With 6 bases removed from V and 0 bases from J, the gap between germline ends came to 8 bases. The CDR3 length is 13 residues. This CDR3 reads CASSPAYQETQYF. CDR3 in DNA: TGTGCCAGCAGTCCAGCGTACCAAGAGACCCAGTACTTC.

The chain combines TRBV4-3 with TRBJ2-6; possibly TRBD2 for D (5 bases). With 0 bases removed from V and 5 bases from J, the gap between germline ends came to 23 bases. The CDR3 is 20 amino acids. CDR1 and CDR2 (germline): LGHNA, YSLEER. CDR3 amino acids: CASSQDALGMLSKRANVLTF. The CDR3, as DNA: TGCGCCAGCAGCCAAGACGCCCTCGGGATGCTCTCGAAGAGGGCCAACGTCCTGACTTTC.

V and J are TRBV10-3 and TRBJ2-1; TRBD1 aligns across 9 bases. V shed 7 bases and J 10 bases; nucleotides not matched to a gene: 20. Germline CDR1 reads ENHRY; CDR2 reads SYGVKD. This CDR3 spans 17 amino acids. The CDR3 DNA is TGTGCCATCACCCCCTCTTTTGGACAGGGGAGAGGGGGGGAGCAGTTCTTC. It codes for CAITPSFGQGRGGEQFF.

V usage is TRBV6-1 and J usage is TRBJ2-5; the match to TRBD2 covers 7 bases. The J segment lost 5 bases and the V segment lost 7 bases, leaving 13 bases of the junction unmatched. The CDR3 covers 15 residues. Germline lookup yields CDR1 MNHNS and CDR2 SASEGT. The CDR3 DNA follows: TGTGCCAGCACCCCAGGCGGGAGACAGACGGAGACCCAGTACTTC. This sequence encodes CASTPGGRQTETQYF.

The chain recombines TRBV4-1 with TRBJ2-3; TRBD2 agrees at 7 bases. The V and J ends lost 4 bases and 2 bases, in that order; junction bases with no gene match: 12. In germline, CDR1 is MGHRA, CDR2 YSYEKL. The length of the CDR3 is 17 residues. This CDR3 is CASSPPRRGSITDTQYF. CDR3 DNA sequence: TGCGCCAGCAGCCCCCCACGGCGGGGGTCAATCACAGATACGCAGTATTTT.

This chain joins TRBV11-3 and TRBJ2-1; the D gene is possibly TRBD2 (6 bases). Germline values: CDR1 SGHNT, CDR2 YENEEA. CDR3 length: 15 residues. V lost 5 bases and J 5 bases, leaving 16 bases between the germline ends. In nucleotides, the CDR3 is TGTGCCAGCAGCCCCCGTTGGGCGGGGAACAATGAGCAGTTCTTC. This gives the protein CASSPRWAGNNEQFF.

CDR3 nucleotide sequence: TGTGCCAGCAGCTTCTACCGGGACAGGGGGTCAGATACGCAGTATTTT. The encoded protein is CASSFYRDRGSDTQYF. The genes are TRBV7-2 and TRBJ2-3, with 11 bases aligning to TRBD1. The CDR3 spans 16 residues. The germline CDR1 and CDR2 sequences are SGHTA and FQGNSA. J lost 4 bases, V lost 3 bases, and 6 bases had no gene match.